A selection of T cell receptor beta chains follows, all from one sample in a study of sequential checkpoint blockade in melanoma. Assay used: immunoSEQ multiplex PCR; TCRdb lists only in-frame clones, some missing. The sample yields over 8,000 clones, approximately 82% seen once. The material was CD8+ T cells sorted from blood (inferred from file names), obtained from a patient given nivolumab and ipilimumab in sequence. These receptors all come from a human donor with melanoma. Both conserved end residues are part of each CDR3. The order of the fields is J gene, clone size, D gene, V gene, CDR3 length, CDR3 DNA, CDR3 protein. D genes are given only for firm matches. Rows give clone size only sometimes, using once, few, many, or a class for an expanded clone.

j_gene: TRBJ2-1; abundance: NA; d_gene: TRBD2; v_gene: TRBV6-4; len: 15; CDR3nt: TGTGCCAGCAGTGACACTAGCGGGAGAAACAATGAGCAGTTCTTC; CDR3aa: CASSDTSGRNNEQFF
j_gene: TRBJ1-1; abundance: NA; d_gene: NA; v_gene: TRBV7-9; len: 16; CDR3nt: TGTGCCAGCAGCCCAGCGTCGTGGGGCTCGAGGACTGAAGCTTTCTTT; CDR3aa: CASSPASWGSRTEAFF
j_gene: TRBJ2-7; abundance: NA; d_gene: NA; v_gene: TRBV28; len: 14; CDR3nt: TGTGCCAGCAGTCTACCGACAGGAACCTACGAGCAGTACTTC; CDR3aa: CASSLPTGTYEQYF
j_gene: TRBJ2-1; abundance: large; d_gene: NA; v_gene: TRBV18; len: 16; CDR3nt: TGTGCCAGCTCACCACCATACGGGAGTGCCTACAATGAGCAGTTCTTC; CDR3aa: CASSPPYGSAYNEQFF
j_gene: TRBJ1-5; abundance: NA; d_gene: NA; v_gene: TRBV19; len: 14; CDR3nt: TGTGCCAGTGGAATCAGGGATAGCAATCAGCCCCAGCATTTT; CDR3aa: CASGIRDSNQPQHF
j_gene: TRBJ2-7; abundance: NA; d_gene: NA; v_gene: TRBV4-1; len: 14; CDR3nt: TGCGCCAGCAGCCCCTTCCAGGGGAGCTACGAGCAGTACTTC; CDR3aa: CASSPFQGSYEQYF
j_gene: TRBJ1-1; abundance: NA; d_gene: NA; v_gene: TRBV10-2; len: 17; CDR3nt: TGCGCCAGCAGTGAGAACACAGGAGGGGAAATGAACACTGAAGCTTTCTTT; CDR3aa: CASSENTGGEMNTEAFF
j_gene: TRBJ1-3; abundance: NA; d_gene: NA; v_gene: TRBV15; len: 12; CDR3nt: TGTGCCACCTCCCGGTCTGGAAACACCATATATTTT; CDR3aa: CATSRSGNTIYF
j_gene: TRBJ2-7; abundance: NA; d_gene: NA; v_gene: TRBV4-1; len: 13; CDR3nt: TGCGCCAGCAGCCCAATCATGTCCTACGAGCAGTACTTC; CDR3aa: CASSPIMSYEQYF
j_gene: TRBJ2-3; abundance: medium-sized; d_gene: TRBD2; v_gene: TRBV7-8; len: 16; CDR3nt: TGTGCCAGCAGCTCCGGGACTAGCGTGTACTCAGATACGCAGTATTTT; CDR3aa: CASSSGTSVYSDTQYF
j_gene: TRBJ2-2; abundance: NA; d_gene: NA; v_gene: TRBV6-1; len: 16; CDR3nt: TGTGCCAGCAGTGAAGCCCCAACGGCGAACACCGGGGAGCTGTTTTTT; CDR3aa: CASSEAPTANTGELFF
j_gene: TRBJ1-5; abundance: NA; d_gene: NA; v_gene: TRBV28; len: 12; CDR3nt: TGTGCCAGCAGTTTGGGGGCACAGCCCCAGCATTTT; CDR3aa: CASSLGAQPQHF
j_gene: TRBJ2-7; abundance: NA; d_gene: NA; v_gene: TRBV30; len: 10; CDR3nt: TGTGCCTGGGGGAGTTGGGAGCAGTACTTC; CDR3aa: CAWGSWEQYF
j_gene: TRBJ2-3; abundance: NA; d_gene: TRBD2; v_gene: TRBV5-1; len: 16; CDR3nt: TGCGCCAGCAGCTTGGCCACTAGCGGGGGCACAGATACGCAGTATTTT; CDR3aa: CASSLATSGGTDTQYF
j_gene: TRBJ2-3; abundance: NA; d_gene: NA; v_gene: TRBV19; len: 13; CDR3nt: TGTGCCAGTAGTATAGTTCCGGCAGATACGCAGTATTTT; CDR3aa: CASSIVPADTQYF
j_gene: TRBJ1-1; abundance: few; d_gene: TRBD1; v_gene: TRBV5-1; len: 14; CDR3nt: TGCGCCAGCAGCCCGGACAGGGTGAACACTGAAGCTTTCTTT; CDR3aa: CASSPDRVNTEAFF
j_gene: TRBJ1-2; abundance: NA; d_gene: TRBD1; v_gene: TRBV6-1; len: 11; CDR3nt: TGTGCCAGCGGAGACAGGGTCGGCTACACCTTC; CDR3aa: CASGDRVGYTF
j_gene: TRBJ2-3; abundance: NA; d_gene: TRBD1; v_gene: TRBV14; len: 16; CDR3nt: TGTGCCAGCAGCCTTGAGGGGACAGGTTTCACAGATACGCAGTATTTT; CDR3aa: CASSLEGTGFTDTQYF
j_gene: TRBJ1-6; abundance: NA; d_gene: NA; v_gene: TRBV6-5; len: 13; CDR3nt: TGTGCCAGCAGTTACCAGGACGGGGCACCCCTCCACTTT; CDR3aa: CASSYQDGAPLHF
j_gene: TRBJ2-1; abundance: NA; d_gene: TRBD2; v_gene: TRBV5-6; len: 14; CDR3nt: TGTGCCAGCAGCTCGGGACTAGCGGTTCTTGAGCAGTTCTTC; CDR3aa: CASSSGLAVLEQFF
j_gene: TRBJ2-7; abundance: NA; d_gene: NA; v_gene: TRBV29-1; len: 12; CDR3nt: TGCAGCGTCGTACAGGTTTCTGACGAGCAGTACTTC; CDR3aa: CSVVQVSDEQYF
j_gene: TRBJ2-7; abundance: NA; d_gene: NA; v_gene: TRBV7-9; len: 12; CDR3nt: TGTGCCAGCAGCCCCGTCCCATACGAGCAGTACTTC; CDR3aa: CASSPVPYEQYF
j_gene: TRBJ2-7; abundance: NA; d_gene: NA; v_gene: TRBV19; len: 16; CDR3nt: TGTGCCAGTAGTATTTATGAGGCGGCAAGCTCCTACGAGCAGTACTTC; CDR3aa: CASSIYEAASSYEQYF
j_gene: TRBJ2-7; abundance: NA; d_gene: NA; v_gene: TRBV5-4; len: 13; CDR3nt: TGTGCCAGCAGCACTGGCACAGCCGTGGAGCAGTACTTC; CDR3aa: CASSTGTAVEQYF
j_gene: TRBJ2-6; abundance: NA; d_gene: TRBD1; v_gene: TRBV9; len: 16; CDR3nt: TGTGCCAGCAGCGTCGGGACAGCCTCTGGGGCCAACGTCCTGACTTTC; CDR3aa: CASSVGTASGANVLTF
j_gene: TRBJ2-7; abundance: large; d_gene: NA; v_gene: TRBV6-4; len: 13; CDR3nt: TGTGCCAGAAGCCCGGGAGACTTGTACGAGCAGTACTTC; CDR3aa: CARSPGDLYEQYF
j_gene: TRBJ2-7; abundance: NA; d_gene: TRBD2; v_gene: TRBV4-3; len: 13; CDR3nt: TGCGCCAGCAGCCCGGGACTAGCGTACGAGCAGTACTTC; CDR3aa: CASSPGLAYEQYF
j_gene: TRBJ1-2; abundance: NA; d_gene: NA; v_gene: TRBV29-1; len: 11; CDR3nt: TGCAGCGTGGCCGAGGGAACAGGGTACACCTTC; CDR3aa: CSVAEGTGYTF
j_gene: TRBJ2-7; abundance: NA; d_gene: TRBD2; v_gene: TRBV5-4; len: 16; CDR3nt: TGTGCCAGCAGTCCGGGACTAGCTCCTATGGACTACGAGCAGTACTTC; CDR3aa: CASSPGLAPMDYEQYF
j_gene: TRBJ1-1; abundance: NA; d_gene: TRBD1; v_gene: TRBV7-9; len: 13; CDR3nt: TGTGCCAGCAGTTCACAGGGGGCGGGTGAAGCTTTCTTT; CDR3aa: CASSSQGAGEAFF
j_gene: TRBJ2-2; abundance: NA; d_gene: TRBD1; v_gene: TRBV4-1; len: 19; CDR3nt: TGCGCCAGCAGCCAGCCGGCGAGGGGACAGGGGCAGGGGACCGGGGAGCTGTTTTTT; CDR3aa: CASSQPARGQGQGTGELFF
j_gene: TRBJ1-5; abundance: NA; d_gene: NA; v_gene: TRBV7-9; len: 14; CDR3nt: TGTGCCAGCAGCTTAGGACAGGTCAATCAGCCCCAGCATTTT; CDR3aa: CASSLGQVNQPQHF
j_gene: TRBJ2-2; abundance: few; d_gene: NA; v_gene: TRBV27; len: 16; CDR3nt: TGTGCCAGCAGTCCGACCCCGACCCCGGGAACCGGGGAGCTGTTTTTT; CDR3aa: CASSPTPTPGTGELFF
j_gene: TRBJ2-7; abundance: NA; d_gene: NA; v_gene: TRBV28; len: 15; CDR3nt: TGTGCCAGCAGTTTTAGGGGCCTTAGCTCCTACGAGCAGTACTTC; CDR3aa: CASSFRGLSSYEQYF
j_gene: TRBJ2-1; abundance: few; d_gene: TRBD2; v_gene: TRBV7-6; len: 15; CDR3nt: TGTGCCAGCAGCCAGGGACTAGCGGGAGCCTATGAGCAGTTCTTC; CDR3aa: CASSQGLAGAYEQFF
j_gene: TRBJ2-1; abundance: NA; d_gene: TRBD2; v_gene: TRBV15; len: 17; CDR3nt: TGTGCCACCAGCAGAGATCGGACTAGCGGGAACTACAATGAGCAGTTCTTC; CDR3aa: CATSRDRTSGNYNEQFF
j_gene: TRBJ1-4; abundance: few; d_gene: NA; v_gene: TRBV23-1; len: 14; CDR3nt: TGCGCCAGCAGTCCTCGGACTTCGGGGGAAAAACTGTTTTTT; CDR3aa: CASSPRTSGEKLFF
j_gene: TRBJ1-2; abundance: NA; d_gene: NA; v_gene: TRBV5-6; len: 17; CDR3nt: TGTGCCAGCAGCTTTGGAGTAGTTGCCAGGGGAGTCTATGGCTACACCTTC; CDR3aa: CASSFGVVARGVYGYTF
j_gene: TRBJ2-1; abundance: NA; d_gene: TRBD1; v_gene: TRBV4-3; len: 17; CDR3nt: TGCGCCAGCAGCCAATTGGGACAGGGTTCGGACTACAATGAGCAGTTCTTC; CDR3aa: CASSQLGQGSDYNEQFF
j_gene: TRBJ2-7; abundance: NA; d_gene: TRBD1; v_gene: TRBV5-4; len: 13; CDR3nt: TGTGCCAGCAGCACCACAGGGGTCTACGAGCAGTACTTC; CDR3aa: CASSTTGVYEQYF
j_gene: TRBJ1-2; abundance: NA; d_gene: TRBD1; v_gene: TRBV4-1; len: 16; CDR3nt: TGCGCCAGCAGCCAAGAACGGGACAGCCGGCTCTATGGCTACACCTTC; CDR3aa: CASSQERDSRLYGYTF
j_gene: TRBJ2-1; abundance: NA; d_gene: TRBD2; v_gene: TRBV5-4; len: 13; CDR3nt: TGTGCCAGCAGCACCGGACTAGCCGGGGAGCAGTTCTTC; CDR3aa: CASSTGLAGEQFF
j_gene: TRBJ2-1; abundance: NA; d_gene: NA; v_gene: TRBV15; len: 15; CDR3nt: TGTGCCACCAGCAACCGGGACTCTGCCTACAATGAGCAGTTCTTC; CDR3aa: CATSNRDSAYNEQFF
j_gene: TRBJ1-2; abundance: NA; d_gene: NA; v_gene: TRBV19; len: 13; CDR3nt: TGTGCCAGTAGTATGTTCACAATGGATGGCTACACCTTC; CDR3aa: CASSMFTMDGYTF
j_gene: TRBJ1-5; abundance: NA; d_gene: TRBD1; v_gene: TRBV28; len: 15; CDR3nt: TGTGCCAGCAGTACACGGACAGGGAACAATCAGCCCCAGCATTTT; CDR3aa: CASSTRTGNNQPQHF
j_gene: TRBJ2-1; abundance: NA; d_gene: NA; v_gene: TRBV19; len: 16; CDR3nt: TGTGCCAGTAGTATGGGGGCCCGGACCTACTACAATGAGCAGTTCTTC; CDR3aa: CASSMGARTYYNEQFF
j_gene: TRBJ2-7; abundance: NA; d_gene: NA; v_gene: TRBV27; len: 14; CDR3nt: TGTGCCAGCAGTCCCGTGGACAACCCCAACGAGCAGTACTTC; CDR3aa: CASSPVDNPNEQYF
j_gene: TRBJ1-2; abundance: NA; d_gene: NA; v_gene: TRBV5-4; len: 16; CDR3nt: TGTGCCAGCACCTGGAGGGCAGCCGAGACTAACTATGGCTACACCTTC; CDR3aa: CASTWRAAETNYGYTF
j_gene: TRBJ1-1; abundance: NA; d_gene: NA; v_gene: TRBV19; len: 14; CDR3nt: TGTGCCAGTAGTATAATCCCCGCGGGCACTGAAGCTTTCTTT; CDR3aa: CASSIIPAGTEAFF
j_gene: TRBJ2-7; abundance: NA; d_gene: TRBD1; v_gene: TRBV5-4; len: 15; CDR3nt: TGTGCCAGCAGCCGCCCGGGACAGGGGGCTGACGAGCAGTACTTC; CDR3aa: CASSRPGQGADEQYF
j_gene: TRBJ1-6; abundance: NA; d_gene: TRBD1; v_gene: TRBV2; len: 18; CDR3nt: TGTGCCAGCAGTGGGAACAGGGGGCGATCGGCGGTGAATTCACCCCTCCACTTT; CDR3aa: CASSGNRGRSAVNSPLHF
j_gene: TRBJ2-7; abundance: NA; d_gene: NA; v_gene: TRBV19; len: 13; CDR3nt: TGTGCCAGTAGTATAAACAGTAACTACGAGCAGTACTTC; CDR3aa: CASSINSNYEQYF
j_gene: TRBJ2-1; abundance: NA; d_gene: NA; v_gene: TRBV7-9; len: 12; CDR3nt: TGTGCCAGCAGGTTTGGGGGCGGTGAGCAGTTCTTC; CDR3aa: CASRFGGGEQFF
j_gene: TRBJ2-7; abundance: NA; d_gene: NA; v_gene: TRBV6-4; len: 13; CDR3nt: TGTGCCAGCAGCAACTCCTTCCTGGACGAGCAGTACTTC; CDR3aa: CASSNSFLDEQYF